This entry concerns a single T cell receptor beta chain. The source of the sample is a study of blood T cell repertoires in COVID-19. For the study at large: COVID-19 samples, acute and convalescent, were from the United States, Italy and Spain. From T cells, B-cell-depleted T cells, or PBMCs came the material, which was cDNA or gDNA.

Enrolled during active infection, Seattle patients were then followed longitudinally. Profiling relied on immunoSEQ multiplex PCR, and the TCRdb table lists in-frame clones only, not all of them. The data show about 96,000 clones, approximately 90% seen once. CDR1 is SGHVS, CDR2 FNYEAQ, per germline. CDR3 length: 14 residues. Trimming shortened V by 4 bases and J by 7 bases, and 17 bases separated the two germline ends. This chain connects TRBV7-6 to TRBJ2-7, with D possibly TRBD2 on 5 matching bases. The TCR comes from a human donor with COVID-19, enrolled during active disease. The donor label of this sample is uncertain. Sequences were obtained from peripheral blood. The CDR3 loop is CASSSSGLDEEQYF. In DNA, the CDR3 is TGTGCCAGCAGCTCCAGCGGACTGGATGAGGAGCAGTACTTC.